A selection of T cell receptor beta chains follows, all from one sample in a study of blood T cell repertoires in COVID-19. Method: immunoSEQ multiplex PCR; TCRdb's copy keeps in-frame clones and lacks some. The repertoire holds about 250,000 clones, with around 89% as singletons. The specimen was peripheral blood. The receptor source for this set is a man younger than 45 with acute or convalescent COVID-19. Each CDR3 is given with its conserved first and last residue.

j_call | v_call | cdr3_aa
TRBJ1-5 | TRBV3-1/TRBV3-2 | CASSHQGFVGQPQHF
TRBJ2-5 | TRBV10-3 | CAISDQGGDQETQYF
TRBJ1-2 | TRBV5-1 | CASSPRPEDGYTF
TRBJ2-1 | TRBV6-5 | CASRTVSGSYWQFF
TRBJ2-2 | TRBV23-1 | CASSHRGELFF
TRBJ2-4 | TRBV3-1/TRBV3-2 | CASSQATRSGKQYF
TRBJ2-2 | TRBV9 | CASSAQGIFGGELFF
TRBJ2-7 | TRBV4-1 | CASSHPGQGVYEQYF
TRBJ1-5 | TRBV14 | CASTQRQDRPYSNQPQHF
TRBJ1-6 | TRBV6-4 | CASSRDSYNSPLHF
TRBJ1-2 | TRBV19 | CASRSPAGRGYTF
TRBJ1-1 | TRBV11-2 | CASSFHAGLTEAFF
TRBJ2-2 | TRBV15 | CATSTGQGNTGELFF
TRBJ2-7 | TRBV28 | CASSLLSGDENEQYF
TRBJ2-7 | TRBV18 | CASSPSDRYYEQYF
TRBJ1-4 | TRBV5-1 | CASSFGGATNEKLFF
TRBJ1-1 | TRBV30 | CAWSYTRGTEAFF
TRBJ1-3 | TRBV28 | CASTTGVAGNTIYF
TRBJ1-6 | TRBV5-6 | CASSIDRARNSPLHF
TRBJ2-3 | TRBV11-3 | CASSSGTGPDTQYF
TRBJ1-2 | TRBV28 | CASSLGTRSYTF
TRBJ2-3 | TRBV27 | CASSFLAGETDTQYF
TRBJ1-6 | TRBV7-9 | CASSLRTGGNSPLHF
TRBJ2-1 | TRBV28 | CASSVVGANEQFF
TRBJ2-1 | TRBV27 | CASSLLTGQGNEQFF
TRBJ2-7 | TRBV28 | CASSAAGMGLAGSISYEQYF
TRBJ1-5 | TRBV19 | CASSRTTGTSNQPQHF
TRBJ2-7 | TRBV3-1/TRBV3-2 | CASSQDRYEQYF